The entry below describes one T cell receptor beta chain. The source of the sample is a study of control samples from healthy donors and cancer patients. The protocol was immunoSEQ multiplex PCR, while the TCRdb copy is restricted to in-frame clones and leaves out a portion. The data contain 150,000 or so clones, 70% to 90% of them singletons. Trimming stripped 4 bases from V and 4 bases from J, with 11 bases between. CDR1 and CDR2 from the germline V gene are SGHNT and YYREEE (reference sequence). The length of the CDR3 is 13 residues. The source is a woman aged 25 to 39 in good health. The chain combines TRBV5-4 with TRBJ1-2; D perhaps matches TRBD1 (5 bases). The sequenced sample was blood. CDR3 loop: CASSIWDRYGYTF. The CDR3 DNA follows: TGTGCCAGCAGCATATGGGACCGCTATGGCTACACCTTC. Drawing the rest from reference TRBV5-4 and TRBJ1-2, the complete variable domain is ETGVTQSPTHLIKTRGQQVTLRCSSQSGHNTVSWYQQALGQGPQFIFQYYREEENGRGNFPPRFSGLQFPNYSSELNVNALELDDSALYLCASSIWDRYGYTFGSGTRLTVV.